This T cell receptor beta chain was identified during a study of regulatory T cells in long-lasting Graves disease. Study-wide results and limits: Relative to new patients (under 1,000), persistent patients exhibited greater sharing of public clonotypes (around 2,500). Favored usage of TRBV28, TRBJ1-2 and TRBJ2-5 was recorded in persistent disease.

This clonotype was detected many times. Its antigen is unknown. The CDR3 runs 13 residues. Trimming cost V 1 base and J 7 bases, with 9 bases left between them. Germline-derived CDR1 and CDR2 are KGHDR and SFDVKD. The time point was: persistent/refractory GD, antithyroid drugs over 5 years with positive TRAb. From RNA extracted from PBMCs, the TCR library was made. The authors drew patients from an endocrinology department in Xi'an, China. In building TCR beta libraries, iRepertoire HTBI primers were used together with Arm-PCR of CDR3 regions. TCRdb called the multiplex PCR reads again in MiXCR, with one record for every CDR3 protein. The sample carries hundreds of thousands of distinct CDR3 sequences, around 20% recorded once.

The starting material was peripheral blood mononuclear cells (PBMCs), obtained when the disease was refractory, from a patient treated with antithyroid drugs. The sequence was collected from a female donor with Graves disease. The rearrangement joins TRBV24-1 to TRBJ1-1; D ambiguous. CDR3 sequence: CATSDFGGSEAFF. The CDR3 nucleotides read TGTGCCACCAGTGATTTCGGAGGGAGTGAAGCTTTCTTT.